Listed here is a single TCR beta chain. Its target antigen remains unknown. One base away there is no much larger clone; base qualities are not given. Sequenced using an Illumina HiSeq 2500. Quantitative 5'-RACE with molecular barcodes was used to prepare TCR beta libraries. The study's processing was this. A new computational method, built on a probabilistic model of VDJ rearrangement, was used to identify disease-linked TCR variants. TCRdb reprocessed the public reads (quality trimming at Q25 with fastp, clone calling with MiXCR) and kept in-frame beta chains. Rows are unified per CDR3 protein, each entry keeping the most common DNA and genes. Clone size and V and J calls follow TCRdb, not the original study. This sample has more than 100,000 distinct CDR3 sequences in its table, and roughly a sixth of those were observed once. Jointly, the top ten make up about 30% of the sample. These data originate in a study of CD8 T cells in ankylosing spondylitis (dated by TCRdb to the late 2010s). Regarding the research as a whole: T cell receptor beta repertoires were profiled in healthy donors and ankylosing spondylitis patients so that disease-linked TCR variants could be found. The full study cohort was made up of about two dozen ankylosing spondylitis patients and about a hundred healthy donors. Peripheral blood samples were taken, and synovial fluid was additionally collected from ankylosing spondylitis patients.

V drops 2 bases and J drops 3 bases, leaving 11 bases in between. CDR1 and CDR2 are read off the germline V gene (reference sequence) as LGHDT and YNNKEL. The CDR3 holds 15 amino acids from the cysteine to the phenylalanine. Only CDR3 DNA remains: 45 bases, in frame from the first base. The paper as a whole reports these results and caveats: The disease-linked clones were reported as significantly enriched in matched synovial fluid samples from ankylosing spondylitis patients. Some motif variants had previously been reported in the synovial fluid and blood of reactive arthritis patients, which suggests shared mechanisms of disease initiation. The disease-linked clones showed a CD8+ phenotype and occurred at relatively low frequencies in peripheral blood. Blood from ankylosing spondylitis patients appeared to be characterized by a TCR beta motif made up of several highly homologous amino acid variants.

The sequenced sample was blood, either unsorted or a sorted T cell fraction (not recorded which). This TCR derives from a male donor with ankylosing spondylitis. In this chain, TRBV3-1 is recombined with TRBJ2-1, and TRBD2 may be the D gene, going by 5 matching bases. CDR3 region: CASSQRSGFYNEQFF. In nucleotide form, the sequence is TGTGCCAGCAGCCAACGGAGCGGCTTCTACAATGAGCAGTTCTTC.